This TCR delta chain was documented in a study of γδ T cells in repeated Plasmodium falciparum infection. Across the whole study: Timepoints: baseline, immediately before selected infections, and 21 days after every infection. Malian gammadelta TCRs were studied during no-transmission periods and across acute malaria episodes.

General observations from the study: Malian donors came from one small rural village, predominantly one ethnic group.

Both TRG and TRD chains were sequenced from each sorted sample. TCRdb reran clone calling via CATT on the multiplex PCR reads. The sample consists of approximately 50,000 delta-chain clones, roughly 2% of them appearing once. Gammadelta T cells were flow-sorted from PBMC into Vgamma9/Vdelta2+ and Vdelta2-negative populations for bulk analysis. The CDR3 spans 15 residues. CDR1 is GEAIGNYY and CDR2 is EKD in the germline V gene. This clone was detected a few times. The antigen is unknown. TCRdb has a much larger clone's protein, which differs at residue 3 from the translation of this DNA, likely because of a read error; what is shown is the protein translated from the DNA.

The genes are TRDV2 and TRDJ1, with 11 bases that match TRDD3. Matching the DNA to germline supplied the J gene, which TCRdb does not give. Sequencing used gamma-delta T cells from blood. This clonotype was sampled from a pool of human donors (malaria-infected and uninfected, not separated). The CDR3 DNA follows: TGTGCCCGTGACCCCCTGGGGGATACAGCGGATAAACTCATCTTT. Residues: CARDPLGDTADKLIF.